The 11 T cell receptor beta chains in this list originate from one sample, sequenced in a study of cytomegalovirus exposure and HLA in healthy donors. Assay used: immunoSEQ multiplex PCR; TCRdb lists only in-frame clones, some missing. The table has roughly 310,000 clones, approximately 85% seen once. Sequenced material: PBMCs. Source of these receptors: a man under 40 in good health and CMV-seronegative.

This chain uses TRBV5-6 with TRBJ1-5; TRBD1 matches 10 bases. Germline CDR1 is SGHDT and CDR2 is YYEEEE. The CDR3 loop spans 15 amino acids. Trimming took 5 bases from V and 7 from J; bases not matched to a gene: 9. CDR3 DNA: TGTGCCAGCAGTCGGGACAGGGGTCAAGGACAGCCCCAGCATTTT. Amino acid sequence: CASSRDRGQGQPQHF.

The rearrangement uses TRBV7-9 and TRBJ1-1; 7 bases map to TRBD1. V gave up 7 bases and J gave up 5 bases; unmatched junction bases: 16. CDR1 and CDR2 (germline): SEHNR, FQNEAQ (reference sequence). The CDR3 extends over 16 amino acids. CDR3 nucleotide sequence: TGTGCCAGCACCCAGAACCCGACAGGGTTGGGAACTGAAGCTTTCTTT. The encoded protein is CASTQNPTGLGTEAFF.

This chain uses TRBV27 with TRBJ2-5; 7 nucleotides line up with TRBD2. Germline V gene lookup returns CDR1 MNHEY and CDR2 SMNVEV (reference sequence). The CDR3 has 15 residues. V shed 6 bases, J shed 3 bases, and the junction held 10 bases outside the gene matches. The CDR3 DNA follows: TGTGCCAGCAGCGCCTCCCCTCGGGGGGAAGAGACCCAGTACTTC. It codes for CASSASPRGEETQYF.

CDR3 DNA: TGTGCCAGCAGTTACGATCAGAAGTCTAACTATGGCTACACCTTC. Amino acid sequence: CASSYDQKSNYGYTF. The chain links TRBV6-6 to TRBJ1-2; D not resolved. This CDR3 is built from 15 residues. The V end lost 2 bases, the J end lost 0 bases, and 10 bases lay between the germline ends. Germline lookup yields CDR1 MNHNY and CDR2 SVGAGI (reference sequence).

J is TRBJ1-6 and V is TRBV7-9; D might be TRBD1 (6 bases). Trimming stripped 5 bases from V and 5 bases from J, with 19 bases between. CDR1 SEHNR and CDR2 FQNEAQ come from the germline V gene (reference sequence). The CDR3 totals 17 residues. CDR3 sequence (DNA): TGTGCCAGCAGCCTAGGGCAGGGGTTTCCCAATAATTCACCCCTCCACTTT. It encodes CASSLGQGFPNNSPLHF.

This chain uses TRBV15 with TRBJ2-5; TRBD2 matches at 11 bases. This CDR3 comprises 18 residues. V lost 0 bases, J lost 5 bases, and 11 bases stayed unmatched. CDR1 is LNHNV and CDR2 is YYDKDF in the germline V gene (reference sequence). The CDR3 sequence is CATSREALSGGVDETQYF. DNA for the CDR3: TGTGCCACCAGCAGAGAGGCCCTTAGCGGGGGGGTGGATGAGACCCAGTACTTC. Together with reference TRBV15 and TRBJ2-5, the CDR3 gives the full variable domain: DAMVIQNPRYQVTQFGKPVTLSCSQTLNHNVMYWYQQKSSQAPKLLFHYYDKDFNNEADTPDNFQSRRPNTSFCFLDIRSPGLGDTAMYLCATSREALSGGVDETQYFGPGTRLLVL.

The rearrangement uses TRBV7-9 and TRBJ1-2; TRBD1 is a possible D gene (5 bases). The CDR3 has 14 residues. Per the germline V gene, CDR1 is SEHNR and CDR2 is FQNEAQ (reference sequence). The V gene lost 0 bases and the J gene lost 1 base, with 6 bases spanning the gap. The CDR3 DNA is TGTGCCAGCAGCTTAGCGGGGGGTAACTATGGCTACACCTTC. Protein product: CASSLAGGNYGYTF.

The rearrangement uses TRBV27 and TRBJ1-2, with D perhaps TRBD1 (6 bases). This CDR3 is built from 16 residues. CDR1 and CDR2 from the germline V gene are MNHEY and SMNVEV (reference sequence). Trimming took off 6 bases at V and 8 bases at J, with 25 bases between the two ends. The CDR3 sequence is CASSKSDRVFWVGYTF. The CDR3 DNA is TGTGCCAGCAGCAAATCGGACAGAGTCTTTTGGGTGGGCTACACCTTC.

The CDR3 nucleotides read TGTGCCAGCAGTCAAGGGGGGGGCAATGAGCAGTTCTTC. Encoded protein: CASSQGGGNEQFF. The rearrangement uses TRBV7-2 and TRBJ2-1; D perhaps matches TRBD2 (7 bases). V lost 6 bases and J lost 6, with 12 bases in between. The CDR3 has 13 residues. Germline V gene data show CDR1 as SGHTA and CDR2 as FQGNSA.

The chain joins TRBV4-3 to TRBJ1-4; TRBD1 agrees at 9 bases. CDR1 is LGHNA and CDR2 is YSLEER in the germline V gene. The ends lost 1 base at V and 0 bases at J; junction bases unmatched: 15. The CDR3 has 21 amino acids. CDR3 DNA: TGCGCCAGCAGCCAAGTTCTCCTACAGGGGGCCTCTATTGCAACTAATGAAAAACTGTTTTTT. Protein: CASSQVLLQGASIATNEKLFF.

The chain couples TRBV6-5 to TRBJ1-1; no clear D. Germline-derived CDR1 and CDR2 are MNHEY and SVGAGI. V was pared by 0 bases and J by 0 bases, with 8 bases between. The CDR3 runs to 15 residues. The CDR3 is CASSYSDGMNTEAFF. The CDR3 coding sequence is TGTGCCAGCAGTTACTCGGACGGGATGAACACTGAAGCTTTCTTT.